This T cell receptor (beta chain) was identified during a study of OX40 agonist ivuxolimab in advanced cancers. About this clone itself: Its antigen is not known.

Patients with a history of autoimmune disease or on systemic immunosuppression were excluded. The data were produced by immunoSEQ multiplex PCR, yet TCRdb's version contains in-frame clones alone and is incomplete. The sample includes 70,000 or so clones, roughly 85% seen only once; the top ten take roughly 1.3%. Study observations and caveats: Among T cells, CD8+ cells averaged more expanded clones than CD4+ cells.

CDR1 is SQVTM and CDR2 is ANQGSEA in the germline V gene. This CDR3 has 13 residues. V was pared by 8 bases and J by 3 bases, with 16 bases between. This clonotype was sampled from an adult with an advanced solid tumor such as melanoma, head and neck, liver or kidney cancer. The chain joins TRBV29-1 to TRBJ1-1, with no clear D. The sequencing here drew on CD4+ or CD8+ T cells sorted from blood, taken in a trial of the OX40 agonist ivuxolimab. The CDR3 DNA reads as TGCAGCACCCGGAAGGGCGGGGACACTGAAGCTTTCTTT. This gives the protein CSTRKGGDTEAFF.